Here is one TCR beta chain with its context. Its antigen is as yet unknown. The sample comes from a study of CD8 T cells in Susac syndrome. Notes on the study in general: That the number of individuals in its TCR sequencing and HLA analysis was relatively small was acknowledged by the study.

Roughly 0.5 to 1 ug RNA was reverse transcribed with random hexamers. The method of amplification for TCR beta CDR3 was immunoSEQ multiplex PCR, covering 54 Vbeta and 13 Jbeta. One entry per CDR3 protein results from TCRdb running MiXCR on the immunoSEQ multiplex PCR reads. The repertoire holds some 400,000 distinct CDR3 sequences, with 85% as singletons. TCR beta from blood CD8+ and CD4+ T cells was sequenced. While CD8+ and CD4+ T cells were isolated negatively, TEMRA cells were enriched by FACS. Source material: CD8+ T cells from PBMCs. This TCR came from a human donor with multiple sclerosis.

CDR3 coding DNA: TGCAGCGTTGTGCAGAACACTGAAGCTTTCTTT. Protein: CSVVQNTEAFF. The chain carries TRBV29-1 and TRBJ1-1; D remains ambiguous. Germline loops: CDR1 SQVTM, CDR2 ANQGSEA. This CDR3 region has 11 residues. Trimming took 4 bases from V and 1 from J, leaving 4 bases between them.